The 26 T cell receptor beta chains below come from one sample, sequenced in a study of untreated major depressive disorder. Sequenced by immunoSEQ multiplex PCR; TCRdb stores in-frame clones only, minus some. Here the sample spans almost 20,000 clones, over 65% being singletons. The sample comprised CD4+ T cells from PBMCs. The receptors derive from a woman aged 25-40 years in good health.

The CDR3 protein is CASSYTFSRSHEQYF. In nucleotides, the CDR3 is TGTGCCAGCAGTTACACCTTTTCTAGATCCCACGAGCAGTACTTC. The chain links TRBV6-5 to TRBJ2-7; no clear D gene. This CDR3 is built from 15 residues. V was clipped by 2 bases and J by 5 bases, with 16 bases between them. Per germline, CDR1 MNHEY and CDR2 SVGAGI.

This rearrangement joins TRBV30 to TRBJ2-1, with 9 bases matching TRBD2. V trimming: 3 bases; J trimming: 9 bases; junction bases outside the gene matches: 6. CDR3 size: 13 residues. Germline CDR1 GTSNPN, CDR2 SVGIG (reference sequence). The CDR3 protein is CAWRREGPFEQFF. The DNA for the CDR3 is TGTGCCTGGAGGCGGGAGGGCCCCTTTGAGCAGTTCTTC.

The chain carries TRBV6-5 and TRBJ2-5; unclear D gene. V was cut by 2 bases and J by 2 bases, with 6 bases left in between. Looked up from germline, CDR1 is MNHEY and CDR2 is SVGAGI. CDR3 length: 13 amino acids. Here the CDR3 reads CASSYRLQETQYF. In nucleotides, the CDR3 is TGTGCCAGCAGTTACAGGCTACAAGAGACCCAGTACTTC.

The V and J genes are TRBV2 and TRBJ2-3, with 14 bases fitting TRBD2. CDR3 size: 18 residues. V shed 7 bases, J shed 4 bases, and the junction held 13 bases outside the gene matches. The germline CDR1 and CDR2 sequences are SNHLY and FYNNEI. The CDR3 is CASTELKGTSGSADTQYF. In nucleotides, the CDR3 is TGTGCCAGCACCGAACTTAAAGGGACTAGCGGGAGCGCAGATACGCAGTATTTT.

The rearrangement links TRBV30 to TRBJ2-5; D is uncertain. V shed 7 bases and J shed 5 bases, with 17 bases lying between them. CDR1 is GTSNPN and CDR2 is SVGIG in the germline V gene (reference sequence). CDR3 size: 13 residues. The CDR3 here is CASTDHPGETQYF. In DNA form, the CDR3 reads TGTGCCTCCACCGACCACCCTGGGGAGACCCAGTACTTC.

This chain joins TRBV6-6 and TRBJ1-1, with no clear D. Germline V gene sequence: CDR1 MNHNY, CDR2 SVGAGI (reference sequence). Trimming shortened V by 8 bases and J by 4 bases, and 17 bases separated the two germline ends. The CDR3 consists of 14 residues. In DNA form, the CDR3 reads TGTGCCAGCCTATCTGTAAGTTTACTCACTGAAGCTTTCTTT. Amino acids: CASLSVSLLTEAFF.

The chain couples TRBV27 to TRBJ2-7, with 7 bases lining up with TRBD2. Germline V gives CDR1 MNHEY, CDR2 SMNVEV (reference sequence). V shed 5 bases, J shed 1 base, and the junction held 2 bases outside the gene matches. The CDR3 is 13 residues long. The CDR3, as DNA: TGTGCCAGCAGTAGGGAGGGGTCCTACGAGCAGTACTTC. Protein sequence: CASSREGSYEQYF.

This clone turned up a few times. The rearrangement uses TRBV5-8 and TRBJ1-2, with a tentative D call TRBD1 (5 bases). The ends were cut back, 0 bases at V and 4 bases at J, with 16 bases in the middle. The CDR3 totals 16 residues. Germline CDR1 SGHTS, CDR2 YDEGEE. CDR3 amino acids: CASSLAMTGTAYGYTF. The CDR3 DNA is TGTGCCAGCAGCTTGGCGATGACCGGGACTGCCTATGGCTACACCTTC.

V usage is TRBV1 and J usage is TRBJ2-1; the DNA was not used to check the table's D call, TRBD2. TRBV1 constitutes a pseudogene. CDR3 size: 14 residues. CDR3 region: CTSSSLAGDNEQFF. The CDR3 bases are TGCACCAGCAGCTCACTAGCGGGGGACAATGAGCAGTTCTTC.

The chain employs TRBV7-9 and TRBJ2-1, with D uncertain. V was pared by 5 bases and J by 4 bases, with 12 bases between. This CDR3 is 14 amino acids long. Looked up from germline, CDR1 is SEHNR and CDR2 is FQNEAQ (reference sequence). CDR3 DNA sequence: TGTGCCAGCAGCCCCCGGCTCCCTTACAATGAGCAGTTCTTC. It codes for CASSPRLPYNEQFF. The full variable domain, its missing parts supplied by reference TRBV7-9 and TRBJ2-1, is DTGVSQNPRHKITKRGQNVTFRCDPISEHNRLYWYRQTLGQGPEFLTYFQNEAQLEKSRLLSDRFSAERPKGSFSTLEIQRTEQGDSAMYLCASSPRLPYNEQFFGPGTRLTVL.

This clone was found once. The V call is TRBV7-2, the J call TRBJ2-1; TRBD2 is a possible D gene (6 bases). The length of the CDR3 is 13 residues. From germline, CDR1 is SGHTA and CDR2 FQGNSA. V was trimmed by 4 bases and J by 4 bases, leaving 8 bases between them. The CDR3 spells CASSSGSYNEQFF. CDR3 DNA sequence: TGTGCCAGCAGCTCCGGGAGTTACAATGAGCAGTTCTTC.

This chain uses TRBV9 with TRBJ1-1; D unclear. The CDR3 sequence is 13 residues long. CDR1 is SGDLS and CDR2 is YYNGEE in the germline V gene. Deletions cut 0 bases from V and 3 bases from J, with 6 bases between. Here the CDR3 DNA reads TGTGCCAGCAGCGTAGGAGGTGACACTGAAGCTTTCTTT. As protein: CASSVGGDTEAFF.

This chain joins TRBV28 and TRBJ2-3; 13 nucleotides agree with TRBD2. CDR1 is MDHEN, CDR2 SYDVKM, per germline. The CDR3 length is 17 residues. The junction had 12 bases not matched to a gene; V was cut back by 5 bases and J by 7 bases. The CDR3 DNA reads TGTGCCAGCAGTGGCGGGACTAGCGGGGCGTCTGGGAATACGCAGTATTTT. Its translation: CASSGGTSGASGNTQYF.

CDR3: CASSLRTGTGNNEQFF. The CDR3 DNA reads TGTGCCAGCAGCCTCAGAACCGGGACAGGGAACAATGAGCAGTTCTTC. V usage is TRBV4-2 and J usage is TRBJ2-1; TRBD1 agrees at 9 bases. Germline V gene data show CDR1 as LGHNA and CDR2 as YNFKEQ. V was clipped by 4 bases and J by 5 bases; unmatched bases: 9. The CDR3 runs to 16 residues.

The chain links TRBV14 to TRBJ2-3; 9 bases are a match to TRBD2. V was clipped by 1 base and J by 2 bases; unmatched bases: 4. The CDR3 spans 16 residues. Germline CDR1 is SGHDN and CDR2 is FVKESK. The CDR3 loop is CASSQALAGTTDTQYF. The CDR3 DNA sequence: TGTGCCAGCAGCCAAGCTCTAGCGGGGACCACAGATACGCAGTATTTT.

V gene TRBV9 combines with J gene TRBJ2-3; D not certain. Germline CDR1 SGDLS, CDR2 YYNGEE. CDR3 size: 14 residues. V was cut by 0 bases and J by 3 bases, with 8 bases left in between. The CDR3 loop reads CASSVATDTDTQYF. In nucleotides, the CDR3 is TGTGCCAGCAGCGTAGCTACAGATACAGATACGCAGTATTTT. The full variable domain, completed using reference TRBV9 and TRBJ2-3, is DSGVTQTPKHLITATGQRVTLRCSPRSGDLSVYWYQQSLDQGLQFLIQYYNGEERAKGNILERFSAQQFPDLHSELNLSSLELGDSALYFCASSVATDTDTQYFGPGTRLTVL.

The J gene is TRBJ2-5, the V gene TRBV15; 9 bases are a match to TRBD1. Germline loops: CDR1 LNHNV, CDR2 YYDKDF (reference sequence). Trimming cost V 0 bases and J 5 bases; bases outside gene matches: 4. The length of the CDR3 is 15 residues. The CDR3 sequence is CATSRDSGTGETQYF. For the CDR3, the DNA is TGTGCCACCAGCAGAGATTCCGGGACAGGGGAGACCCAGTACTTC.

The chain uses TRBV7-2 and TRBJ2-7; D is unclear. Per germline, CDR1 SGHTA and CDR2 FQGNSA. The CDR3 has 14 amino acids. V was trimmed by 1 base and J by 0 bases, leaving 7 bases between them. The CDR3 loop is CASSLVASSYEQYF. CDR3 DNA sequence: TGTGCCAGCAGCTTAGTGGCCAGCTCCTACGAGCAGTACTTC.

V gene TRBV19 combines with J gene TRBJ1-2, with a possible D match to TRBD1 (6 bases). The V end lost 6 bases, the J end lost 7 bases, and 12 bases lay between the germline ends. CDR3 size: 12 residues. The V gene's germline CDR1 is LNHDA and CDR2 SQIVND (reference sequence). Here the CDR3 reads CASSSGARGYTF. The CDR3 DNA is TGTGCCAGTAGCTCGGGGGCGCGTGGCTACACCTTC.

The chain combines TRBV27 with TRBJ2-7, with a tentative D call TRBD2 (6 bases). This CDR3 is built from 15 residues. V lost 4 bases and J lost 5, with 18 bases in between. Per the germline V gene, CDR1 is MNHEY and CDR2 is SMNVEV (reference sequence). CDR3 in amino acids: CASSSPGLRAHEQYF. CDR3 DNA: TGTGCCAGCAGTTCTCCGGGACTCCGGGCCCACGAGCAGTACTTC.

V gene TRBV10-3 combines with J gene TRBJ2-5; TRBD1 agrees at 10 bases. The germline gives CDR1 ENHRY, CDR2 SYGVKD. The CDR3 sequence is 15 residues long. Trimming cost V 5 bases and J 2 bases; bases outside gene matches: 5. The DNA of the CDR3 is TGTGCCATCAGTTCCGGACAGGGGGTTCAAGAGACCCAGTACTTC. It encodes CAISSGQGVQETQYF.

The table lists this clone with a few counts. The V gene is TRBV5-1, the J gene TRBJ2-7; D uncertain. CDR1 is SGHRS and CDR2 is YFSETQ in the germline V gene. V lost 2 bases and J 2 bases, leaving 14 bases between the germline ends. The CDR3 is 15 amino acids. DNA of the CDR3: TGCGCCAGCAGCTTCGGGCAAACTCCCACCTACGAGCAGTACTTC. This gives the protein CASSFGQTPTYEQYF. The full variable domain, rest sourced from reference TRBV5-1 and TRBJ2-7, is KAGVTQTPRYLIKTRGQQVTLSCSPISGHRSVSWYQQTPGQGLQFLFEYFSETQRNKGNFPGRFSGRQFSNSRSEMNVSTLELGDSALYLCASSFGQTPTYEQYFGPGTRLTVT.

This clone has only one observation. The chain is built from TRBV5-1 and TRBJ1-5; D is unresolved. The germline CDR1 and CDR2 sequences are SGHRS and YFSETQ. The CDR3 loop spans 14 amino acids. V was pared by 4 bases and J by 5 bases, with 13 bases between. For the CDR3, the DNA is TGCGCCAGCAGCGCGACCCCTTGGGATCAGCCCCAGCATTTT. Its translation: CASSATPWDQPQHF.

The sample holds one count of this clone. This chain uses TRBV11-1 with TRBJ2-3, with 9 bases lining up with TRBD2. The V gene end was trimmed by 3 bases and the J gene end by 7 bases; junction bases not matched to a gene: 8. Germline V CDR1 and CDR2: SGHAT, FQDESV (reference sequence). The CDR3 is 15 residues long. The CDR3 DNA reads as TGTGCCAGCAGCTTGCAGGGCGGGAGGGCGCATACGCAGTATTTT. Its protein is CASSLQGGRAHTQYF.

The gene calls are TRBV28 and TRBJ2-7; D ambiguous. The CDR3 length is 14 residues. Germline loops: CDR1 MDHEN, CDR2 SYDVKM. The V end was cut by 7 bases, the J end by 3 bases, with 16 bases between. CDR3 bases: TGTGCCAGCACCCCCCCAGGCGGAAACTACGAGCAGTACTTC. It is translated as CASTPPGGNYEQYF.

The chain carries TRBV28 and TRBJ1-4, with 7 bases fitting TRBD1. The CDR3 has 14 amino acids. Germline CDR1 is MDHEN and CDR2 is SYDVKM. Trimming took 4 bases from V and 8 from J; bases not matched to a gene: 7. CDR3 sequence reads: CASSSGTVFEKLFF. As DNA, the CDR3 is TGTGCCAGCAGTTCCGGGACAGTTTTCGAAAAACTGTTTTTT. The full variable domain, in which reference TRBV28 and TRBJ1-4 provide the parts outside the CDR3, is DVKVTQSSRYLVKRTGEKVFLECVQDMDHENMFWYRQDPGLGLRLIYFSYDVKMKEKGDIPEGYSVSREKKERFSLILESASTNQTSMYLCASSSGTVFEKLFFGSGTQLSVL.